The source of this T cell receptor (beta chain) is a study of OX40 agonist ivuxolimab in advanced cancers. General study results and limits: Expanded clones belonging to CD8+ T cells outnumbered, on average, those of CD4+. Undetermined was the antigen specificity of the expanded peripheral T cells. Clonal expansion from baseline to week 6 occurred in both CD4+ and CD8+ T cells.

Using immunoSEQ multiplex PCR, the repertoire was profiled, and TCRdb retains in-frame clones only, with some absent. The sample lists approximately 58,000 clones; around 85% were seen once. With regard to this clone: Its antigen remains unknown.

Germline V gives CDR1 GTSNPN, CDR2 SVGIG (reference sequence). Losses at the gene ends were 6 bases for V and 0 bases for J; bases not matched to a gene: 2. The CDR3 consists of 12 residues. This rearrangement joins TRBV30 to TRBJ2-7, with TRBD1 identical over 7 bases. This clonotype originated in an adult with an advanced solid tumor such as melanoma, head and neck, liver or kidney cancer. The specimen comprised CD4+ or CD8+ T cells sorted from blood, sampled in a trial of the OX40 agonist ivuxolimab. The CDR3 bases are TGTGCCTGCCAGGGGGACTCCTACGAGCAGTACTTC. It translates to CACQGDSYEQYF.